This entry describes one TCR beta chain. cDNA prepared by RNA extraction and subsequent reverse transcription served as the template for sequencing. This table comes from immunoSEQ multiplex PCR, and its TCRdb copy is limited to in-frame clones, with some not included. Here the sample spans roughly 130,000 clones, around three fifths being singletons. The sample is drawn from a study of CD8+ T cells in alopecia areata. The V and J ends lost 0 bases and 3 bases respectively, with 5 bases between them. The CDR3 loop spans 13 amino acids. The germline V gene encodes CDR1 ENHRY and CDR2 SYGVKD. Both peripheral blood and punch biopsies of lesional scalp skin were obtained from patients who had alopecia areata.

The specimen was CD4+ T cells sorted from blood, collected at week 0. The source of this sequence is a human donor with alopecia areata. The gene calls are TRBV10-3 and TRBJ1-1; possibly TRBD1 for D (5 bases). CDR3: CAISESGDTEAFF. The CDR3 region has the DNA TGTGCCATCAGTGAGTCGGGGGACACTGAAGCTTTCTTT.